The present TCR beta chain was sequenced within a study of T cell responses to AZD1222 COVID-19 vaccine. On this clone itself: Antigen: not known.

Findings and limits, study-wide: With two AZD1222 doses given, Spike-specific TCR breadth and depth both rose.

The length of the CDR3 is 14 residues. Germline V CDR1 and CDR2: MNHNS, SASEGT. Trimming at V came to 8 bases and at J to 5 bases, leaving 8 bases not matched to a gene. The assay was immunoSEQ multiplex PCR, and TCRdb's table has in-frame clones only and misses some. The data contain 150,000 to 200,000 clones, around 93% of them seen just once; the ten biggest clones take up roughly a tenth. The chain links TRBV6-1 to TRBJ1-1; TRBD1 aligns across 10 bases. The TCR originated in an adult in good health. Source: peripheral blood, taken on day 0 of AZD1222 vaccination. The CDR3 is CASRPGTGATEAFF. As DNA, the CDR3 is TGTGCCAGCCGTCCCGGGACAGGGGCGACTGAAGCTTTCTTT.